This entry lists 9 T cell receptor beta chains sequenced from one sample in a study of blood T cells in healthy people across ages. A second PCR, run for about 7 to 11 cycles, used a sample-barcoded 5' primer plus a J-beta primer mix. Via MiXCR, TCRdb re-called the 5' RACE reads, giving one row per CDR3 protein. The sample includes 800,000 to 1,300,000 distinct CDR3 sequences, approximately 25% of them seen just once. These data also formed part of another study, on T cells of mothers and their children.

The sample consisted of blood. Every receptor here comes from a girl aged 2 to 9 in good health.

This clonotype has only a few counts. The chain recombines TRBV12-3 or TRBV12-4 with TRBJ1-1; D is uncertain. The V gene lost 3 bases and the J gene lost 0 bases, with 14 bases spanning the gap. This CDR3 comprises 16 residues. CDR3 sequence: CASSFGPSLMNTEAFF. In DNA, the CDR3 is TGTGCCAGCAGTTTCGGACCTAGCCTCATGAACACTGAAGCTTTCTTT.

This sequence joins TRBV7-8 and TRBJ2-5, with D tentatively TRBD1 or TRBD2 (7 bases each). V lost 4 bases, J lost 9 bases, and 24 bases lay in between. This CDR3 comprises 16 residues. Per germline, CDR1 SGHVS and CDR2 FQNEAQ. The CDR3: CASSYRPGLSGGAQYF. The CDR3 DNA follows: TGTGCCAGCAGCTACCGTCCGGGGCTCTCAGGGGGGGCCCAGTACTTC.

The rearrangement uses TRBV7-2 and TRBJ2-3; tentative D call: TRBD1 (6 bases). Between the trimmed V and J ends, which lost 2 bases and 2 bases, there was a span of 11 bases. The germline CDR1 and CDR2 sequences are SGHTA and FQGNSA. This CDR3 has 15 amino acids. CDR3: CASSLRGQHTDTQYF. The CDR3 DNA follows: TGTGCCAGCAGCTTACGAGGACAGCACACAGATACGCAGTATTTT.

The CDR3 protein is CASSFRAGGLGEQFF. CDR3 bases: TGTGCCAGCAGTTTCCGAGCGGGGGGGCTCGGTGAGCAGTTCTTC. The rearrangement links TRBV12-3 or TRBV12-4 to TRBJ2-1; 10 bases are a match to TRBD2. Trimming took 3 bases from V and 9 from J; bases not matched to a gene: 8. The CDR3 sequence is 15 residues long.

This clonotype has a handful of counts. V is TRBV6-1 and J is TRBJ1-5; possibly TRBD1 for D (5 bases). CDR1 is MNHNS and CDR2 is SASEGT in the germline V gene. The CDR3 spans 13 residues. Trimming removed 4 bases at V and 7 bases at J, with 11 bases between. The CDR3, as DNA: TGTGCCAGCAGTGTGGAGGGGTCGCAGCCCCAGCATTTT. Protein sequence: CASSVEGSQPQHF.

This clonotype has more than one count but fewer than ten. The V gene is TRBV5-1, the J gene TRBJ2-7; the D call may be TRBD1 or TRBD2 (6 bases each). Trimming removed 1 base from V and 2 bases from J, with 10 bases in between. The CDR3 spans 14 residues. The V gene's germline CDR1 is SGHRS and CDR2 YFSETQ. In DNA form, the CDR3 reads TGCGCCAGCAGCTTGAGGGGGGACCCCTACGAGCAGTACTTC. Amino acid sequence: CASSLRGDPYEQYF.

This clonotype was seen more than once but under ten times. The chain has TRBV5-1 and TRBJ1-1; 11 bases match TRBD1. CDR1 is SGHRS and CDR2 is YFSETQ in the germline V gene. This CDR3 is 15 amino acids long. V was pared by 0 bases and J by 7 bases, with 5 bases of the junction left unmatched. The chain's CDR3 is CASSLVPGQGGEAFF. The CDR3 nucleotides read TGCGCCAGCAGCTTGGTGCCGGGACAGGGGGGTGAAGCTTTCTTT.

This clonotype has only one observation. V and J are TRBV27 and TRBJ1-4; 7 bases are a match to TRBD1. CDR3 length: 16 residues. CDR1 is MNHEY, CDR2 SMNVEV, per germline (reference sequence). Trimming took 1 base from V and 3 from J; bases not matched to a gene: 5. CDR3 nucleotides: TGTGCCAGCAGTTTATACCAGGGGGACGCTAATGAAAAACTGTTTTTT. Amino acids: CASSLYQGDANEKLFF.

This clonotype has more than one count but fewer than ten. This chain uses TRBV12-3 or TRBV12-4 with TRBJ2-6, with 10 bases that match TRBD2. The ends lost 2 bases at V and 2 bases at J; junction bases unmatched: 9. The CDR3 is made up of 19 amino acids. Here the CDR3 reads CASSLTAASGSTGANVLTF. DNA for the CDR3: TGTGCCAGCAGTTTAACGGCGGCTAGCGGGAGTACTGGGGCCAACGTCCTGACTTTC.